Below, 7 T cell receptor beta chains from the same sample are listed, as sequenced in a study of CD8+CD57+ T cells in acquired aplastic anemia. The use of genomic DNA as template underpinned the TCR beta VDJ and CDR3 profiling. TCRdb re-derived calls from the reads in MiXCR, one entry per CDR3 protein. The table records roughly 150,000 distinct CDR3 sequences, less than 50% of them present only once. Flow cytometry had shown expanded CD8+CD57+ cells in the patients chosen for sequencing. Sequencing input: sorted CD4+, CD8+, or CD8+CD57+ T cells (not recorded which) from PBMCs. These receptors were taken from a human donor with aplastic anemia.

The table lists this clonotype with many counts. The chain is built from TRBV6-1 and TRBJ1-5; the D is unclear. Trimming pared 7 bases from V and 5 bases from J, leaving 9 bases between. The germline V gene has CDR1 MNHNS and CDR2 SASEGT. CDR3 size: 12 residues. Here the CDR3 DNA reads TGTGCCAGCAACAACCGGCATCAGCCCCAGCATTTT. Protein product: CASNNRHQPQHF.

This sequence joins TRBV20-1 and TRBJ1-2; 9 nucleotides match TRBD1. The CDR3 has 13 amino acids. The germline V gene has CDR1 DFQATT and CDR2 SNEGSKA (reference sequence). V lost 6 bases to trimming and J lost 5 bases; unmatched junction nucleotides: 7. CDR3 in DNA: TGCAGTGCAACCGGTGGACAGGGGTATGGCTACACCTTC. This gives the protein CSATGGQGYGYTF.

Regarding this clonotype: It is likely a read error, because the conserved phenylalanine at the end of the CDR3 is missing. The rearrangement uses TRBV24-1 and TRBJ2-2, with D perhaps TRBD1 or TRBD2 (5 bases each). The V gene's germline CDR1 is KGHDR and CDR2 SFDVKD. Trimming stripped 10 bases from V and 3 bases from J, with 14 bases between. This CDR3 comprises 14 residues. The chain's CDR3 is CATSRGRDTGELFI. In nucleotides, the CDR3 is TGTGCCACATCCCGGGGCAGAGACACCGGGGAGCTGTTTATT.

The V and J genes are TRBV2 and TRBJ1-5; 8 positions agree with TRBD1. V lost 6 bases to trimming and J lost 3 bases; unmatched junction nucleotides: 10. This CDR3 is built from 16 residues. CDR1 and CDR2 from the germline V gene are SNHLY and FYNNEI. CDR3 nucleotide sequence: TGTGCCAGCAGCCTGGACAGGGTGATTACCAATCAGCCCCAGCATTTT. It specifies CASSLDRVITNQPQHF.

The gene calls are TRBV2 and TRBJ2-7, with D uncertain. V lost 8 bases to trimming and J lost 6 bases, with 14 bases between them. CDR3 size: 12 residues. Germline CDR1 is SNHLY and CDR2 is FYNNEI. This CDR3 reads CASGVDLGEQYF. Written as DNA, the CDR3 is TGTGCCAGCGGGGTAGACCTGGGCGAGCAGTACTTC.

For this clonotype: One base away lies a much larger clone, so this may be a sequencing read error. V usage is TRBV6-1 and J usage is TRBJ1-4; TRBD1 matches at 7 bases. CDR3 size: 13 residues. Germline CDR1 MNHNS, CDR2 SASEGT. The CDR3 region is CASRDRLNEELFF. The CDR3 nucleotides read TGTGCCAGCCGGGACAGACTGAATGAAGAACTGTTTTTT.

In its sample, this clonotype was seen many times. This chain joins TRBV5-6 and TRBJ2-5, with 9 bases aligning to TRBD2. The germline gives CDR1 SGHDT, CDR2 YYEEEE. Unmatched junction bases numbered 8, after V lost 4 bases and J lost 4 bases. The CDR3 loop spans 15 amino acids. CDR3 protein: CASSAWGTSIETQYF. The CDR3 DNA is TGTGCCAGCAGCGCCTGGGGGACTAGCATAGAGACCCAGTACTTC.